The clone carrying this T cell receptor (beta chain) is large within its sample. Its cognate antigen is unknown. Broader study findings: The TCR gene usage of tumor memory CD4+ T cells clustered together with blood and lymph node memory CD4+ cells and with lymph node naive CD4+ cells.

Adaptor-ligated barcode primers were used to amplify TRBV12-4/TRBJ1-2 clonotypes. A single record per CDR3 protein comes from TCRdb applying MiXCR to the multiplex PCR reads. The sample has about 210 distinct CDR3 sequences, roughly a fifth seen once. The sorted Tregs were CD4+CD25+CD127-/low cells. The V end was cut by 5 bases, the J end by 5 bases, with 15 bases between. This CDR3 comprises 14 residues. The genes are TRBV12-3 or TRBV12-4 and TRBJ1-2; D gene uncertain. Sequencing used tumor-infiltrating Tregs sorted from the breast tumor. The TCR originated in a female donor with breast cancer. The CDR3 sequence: CASSRSLGGYGYTF. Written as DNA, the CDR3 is TGTGCCAGCAGTAGGTCTCTCGGAGGGTATGGCTACACCTTC.